This is a list of T cell receptor beta chains from one sample in a study of blood T cell repertoires in COVID-19. Profiled with immunoSEQ multiplex PCR; TCRdb holds only in-frame clones, not every one. The table records 85,000 to 120,000 clones, 70% to 85% of them present only once. The source material was peripheral blood. These receptors came from a woman aged 55-75 years with acute or convalescent COVID-19. CDR3s include the opening cysteine and the closing phenylalanine or tryptophan. Each record gives: V gene, clone size, D gene, J gene, CDR3 length, CDR3 protein, CDR3 DNA. D genes are given only for firm matches. Part of the rows lack a size; the others show once, few, many or a class for expanded clones.

v_call: TRBV13
clone_size: few
d_call: TRBD1
j_call: TRBJ2-5
cdr3_length: 14
cdr3_aa: CASSSRQGGETQYF
cdr3_nt: TGTGCCAGCAGCTCCAGACAGGGCGGCGAGACCCAGTACTTC

v_call: TRBV28
clone_size: .
d_call: .
j_call: TRBJ1-5
cdr3_length: 18
cdr3_aa: CASSFPGFRGWSNQPQHF
cdr3_nt: TGTGCCAGCAGTTTCCCGGGTTTTAGGGGGTGGAGCAATCAGCCCCAGCATTTT

v_call: TRBV5-4
clone_size: .
d_call: TRBD2
j_call: TRBJ2-7
cdr3_length: 15
cdr3_aa: CASSNIAGQTYEQYF
cdr3_nt: TGTGCCAGCAGCAATATAGCGGGGCAGACCTACGAGCAGTACTTC

v_call: TRBV7-6
clone_size: .
d_call: TRBD1
j_call: TRBJ2-1
cdr3_length: 15
cdr3_aa: CASSATGTGGNEQFF
cdr3_nt: TGTGCCAGCAGCGCAACCGGGACAGGGGGCAATGAGCAGTTCTTC

v_call: TRBV27
clone_size: .
d_call: .
j_call: TRBJ1-1
cdr3_length: 14
cdr3_aa: CASSWKQSNTEAFF
cdr3_nt: TGTGCCAGCAGTTGGAAACAGTCGAACACTGAAGCTTTCTTT

v_call: TRBV7-9
clone_size: .
d_call: .
j_call: TRBJ1-4
cdr3_length: 16
cdr3_aa: CASSLKGGMLGEKLFF
cdr3_nt: TGTGCCAGCAGCTTGAAGGGGGGGATGCTCGGTGAAAAACTGTTTTTT

v_call: TRBV27
clone_size: once
d_call: .
j_call: TRBJ2-7
cdr3_length: 14
cdr3_aa: CASSFGRSPGEQYF
cdr3_nt: TGTGCCAGCAGTTTTGGAAGAAGTCCGGGCGAGCAGTACTTC

v_call: TRBV7-2
clone_size: .
d_call: TRBD2
j_call: TRBJ2-7
cdr3_length: 16
cdr3_aa: CASSQGLAGGSYEQYF
cdr3_nt: TGTGCCAGCAGCCAGGGACTAGCGGGGGGCTCCTACGAGCAGTACTTC

v_call: TRBV3-1/TRBV3-2
clone_size: once
d_call: TRBD1
j_call: TRBJ1-2
cdr3_length: 14
cdr3_aa: CASSMGQINYGYTF
cdr3_nt: TGTGCCAGCAGCATGGGACAGATTAACTATGGCTACACCTTC

v_call: TRBV6-6
clone_size: .
d_call: TRBD1
j_call: TRBJ1-2
cdr3_length: 12
cdr3_aa: CASTEGANGYTF
cdr3_nt: TGTGCCAGCACCGAGGGGGCGAATGGCTACACCTTC

v_call: TRBV19
clone_size: .
d_call: .
j_call: TRBJ2-3
cdr3_length: 14
cdr3_aa: CATRPTEPTDTQYF
cdr3_nt: TGTGCCACCCGCCCGACTGAGCCTACAGATACGCAGTATTTT

v_call: TRBV4-1
clone_size: .
d_call: .
j_call: TRBJ1-5
cdr3_length: 14
cdr3_aa: CASSQVAGEGPQHF
cdr3_nt: TGCGCCAGCAGCCAAGTAGCAGGCGAGGGGCCCCAGCATTTT

v_call: TRBV3-1/TRBV3-2
clone_size: .
d_call: TRBD1
j_call: TRBJ2-2
cdr3_length: 15
cdr3_aa: CASSPRQGVAGELFF
cdr3_nt: TGTGCCAGCAGCCCCAGACAGGGGGTGGCCGGGGAGCTGTTTTTT

v_call: TRBV5-1
clone_size: .
d_call: TRBD1
j_call: TRBJ1-2
cdr3_length: 14
cdr3_aa: CASTGNRGSGGYTF
cdr3_nt: TGCGCCAGCACGGGGAACAGGGGAAGCGGTGGCTACACCTTC

v_call: TRBV7-9
clone_size: few
d_call: TRBD1
j_call: TRBJ1-5
cdr3_length: 16
cdr3_aa: CASSSGTGLGNQPQHF
cdr3_nt: TGTGCCAGCAGCTCCGGGACAGGCCTCGGCAATCAGCCCCAGCATTTT

v_call: TRBV6-1
clone_size: few
d_call: .
j_call: TRBJ2-7
cdr3_length: 13
cdr3_aa: CASSEGQVHEQYF
cdr3_nt: TGTGCCAGCAGTGAAGGACAGGTCCACGAGCAGTACTTC

v_call: TRBV18
clone_size: many
d_call: TRBD2
j_call: TRBJ2-7
cdr3_length: 13
cdr3_aa: CASSAGVSYEQYF
cdr3_nt: TGTGCCAGCTCGGCGGGGGTCTCCTACGAGCAGTACTTC

v_call: TRBV2
clone_size: .
d_call: TRBD1
j_call: TRBJ1-1
cdr3_length: 13
cdr3_aa: CASTNRGNTEAFF
cdr3_nt: TGTGCCAGCACTAACAGGGGGAACACTGAAGCTTTCTTT

v_call: TRBV5-6
clone_size: once
d_call: .
j_call: TRBJ2-5
cdr3_length: 14
cdr3_aa: CASSYRPARETQYF
cdr3_nt: TGTGCCAGCAGCTACAGGCCCGCCCGGGAGACCCAGTACTTC

v_call: TRBV6-5
clone_size: once
d_call: TRBD1
j_call: TRBJ1-2
cdr3_length: 15
cdr3_aa: CASSYTRGQGYGYTF
cdr3_nt: TGTGCCAGCAGTTATACCAGGGGGCAGGGTTATGGCTACACCTTC

v_call: TRBV12-3/TRBV12-4
clone_size: few
d_call: TRBD1
j_call: TRBJ2-7
cdr3_length: 13
cdr3_aa: CASREGTGEEQYF
cdr3_nt: TGTGCCAGCAGAGAGGGGACAGGGGAAGAGCAGTACTTC

v_call: TRBV5-4
clone_size: .
d_call: .
j_call: TRBJ2-5
cdr3_length: 14
cdr3_aa: CASSLGTFQETQYF
cdr3_nt: TGTGCCAGCAGCTTGGGTACTTTCCAAGAGACCCAGTACTTC

v_call: TRBV27
clone_size: .
d_call: TRBD2
j_call: TRBJ2-3
cdr3_length: 15
cdr3_aa: CASSPTSGDTDTQYF
cdr3_nt: TGTGCCAGCAGCCCGACTAGCGGGGACACAGATACGCAGTATTTT

v_call: TRBV5-4
clone_size: few
d_call: TRBD1
j_call: TRBJ1-1
cdr3_length: 16
cdr3_aa: CASSPQGGGANTEAFF
cdr3_nt: TGTGCCAGCAGCCCCCAGGGGGGCGGGGCTAACACTGAAGCTTTCTTT

v_call: TRBV19
clone_size: .
d_call: .
j_call: TRBJ2-1
cdr3_length: 15
cdr3_aa: CASSIPGGPLGEQFF
cdr3_nt: TGTGCCAGTAGTATCCCCGGGGGACCCTTGGGTGAGCAGTTCTTC

v_call: TRBV7-9
clone_size: few
d_call: .
j_call: TRBJ2-3
cdr3_length: 15
cdr3_aa: CASSLFGGSTDTQYF
cdr3_nt: TGTGCCAGCAGCTTATTCGGGGGAAGCACAGATACGCAGTATTTT

v_call: TRBV9
clone_size: .
d_call: TRBD2
j_call: TRBJ2-1
cdr3_length: 16
cdr3_aa: CASSGSLAGGYNEQFF
cdr3_nt: TGTGCCAGCAGCGGGAGCCTAGCGGGGGGCTACAATGAGCAGTTCTTC

v_call: TRBV28
clone_size: .
d_call: TRBD1
j_call: TRBJ1-1
cdr3_length: 15
cdr3_aa: CASPRDRGLGTEAFF
cdr3_nt: TGTGCCAGCCCCAGGGACAGGGGGCTGGGTACTGAAGCTTTCTTT

v_call: TRBV5-4
clone_size: .
d_call: TRBD1
j_call: TRBJ1-2
cdr3_length: 13
cdr3_aa: CASSPDRGQGYTF
cdr3_nt: TGTGCCAGCAGCCCAGACAGGGGGCAAGGCTACACCTTC

v_call: TRBV6-2/TRBV6-3
clone_size: .
d_call: .
j_call: TRBJ1-2
cdr3_length: 11
cdr3_aa: CASSTGRWATF
cdr3_nt: TGTGCCAGCAGTACAGGGAGATGGGCCACCTTC

v_call: TRBV27
clone_size: once
d_call: .
j_call: TRBJ1-5
cdr3_length: 14
cdr3_aa: CASSFSGKVQPQHF
cdr3_nt: TGTGCCAGCAGTTTCTCAGGGAAGGTTCAGCCCCAGCATTTT

v_call: TRBV27
clone_size: .
d_call: .
j_call: TRBJ1-2
cdr3_length: 14
cdr3_aa: CASSTIQGPYGYTF
cdr3_nt: TGTGCCAGCAGTACTATACAGGGTCCCTATGGCTACACCTTC

v_call: TRBV28
clone_size: .
d_call: TRBD2
j_call: TRBJ2-1
cdr3_length: 15
cdr3_aa: CASRGSGRGFNEQFF
cdr3_nt: TGTGCCAGCAGGGGGAGCGGGAGAGGGTTCAATGAGCAGTTCTTC

v_call: TRBV7-9
clone_size: few
d_call: TRBD1
j_call: TRBJ1-1
cdr3_length: 18
cdr3_aa: CASSKNRGTGGMNTEAFF
cdr3_nt: TGTGCCAGCAGCAAAAACCGAGGGACAGGGGGAATGAACACTGAAGCTTTCTTT

v_call: TRBV12-3/TRBV12-4
clone_size: once
d_call: TRBD2
j_call: TRBJ2-4
cdr3_length: 13
cdr3_aa: CASSPGGVNIQYF
cdr3_nt: TGTGCCAGCAGTCCGGGGGGGGTCAACATTCAGTACTTC

v_call: TRBV9
clone_size: .
d_call: TRBD1
j_call: TRBJ1-2
cdr3_length: 14
cdr3_aa: CASSVEGASYGYTF
cdr3_nt: TGTGCCAGCAGCGTAGAGGGGGCAAGCTATGGCTACACCTTC

v_call: TRBV21-1
clone_size: .
d_call: .
j_call: TRBJ1-2
cdr3_length: 16
cdr3_aa: CARPPTGTGDWYGYTF
cdr3_nt: TGTGCCAGACCTCCTACCGGGACAGGGGATTGGTATGGCTACACCTTC

v_call: TRBV28
clone_size: .
d_call: .
j_call: TRBJ2-1
cdr3_length: 13
cdr3_aa: CASNLQVDSEQFF
cdr3_nt: TGTGCCAGCAACCTGCAGGTTGACAGTGAGCAGTTCTTC

v_call: TRBV27
clone_size: .
d_call: TRBD2
j_call: TRBJ2-3
cdr3_length: 18
cdr3_aa: CASTHLGGPSGNTDTQYF
cdr3_nt: TGTGCCAGCACCCACCTAGGGGGGCCTAGCGGGAACACAGATACGCAGTATTTT

v_call: TRBV7-6
clone_size: .
d_call: .
j_call: TRBJ2-2
cdr3_length: 16
cdr3_aa: CASSLVRVPGTGELFF
cdr3_nt: TGTGCCAGCAGCTTAGTCAGGGTACCCGGGACCGGGGAGCTGTTTTTT

v_call: TRBV7-9
clone_size: .
d_call: TRBD1
j_call: TRBJ2-2
cdr3_length: 17
cdr3_aa: CASSPLSGQGNTGELFF
cdr3_nt: TGTGCCAGCAGCCCCCTTTCGGGACAGGGGAACACCGGGGAGCTGTTTTTT

v_call: TRBV5-1
clone_size: .
d_call: .
j_call: TRBJ2-3
cdr3_length: 15
cdr3_aa: CASSLGASALDTQYF
cdr3_nt: TGCGCCAGCAGCTTGGGAGCCAGCGCTCTGGATACGCAGTATTTT

v_call: TRBV11-3
clone_size: .
d_call: .
j_call: TRBJ1-1
cdr3_length: 13
cdr3_aa: CASAREEDTEAFF
cdr3_nt: TGTGCCAGCGCCAGAGAGGAGGACACTGAAGCTTTCTTT

v_call: TRBV28
clone_size: .
d_call: .
j_call: TRBJ1-2
cdr3_length: 12
cdr3_aa: CASSLEVGGYTF
cdr3_nt: TGTGCCAGCAGTTTGGAGGTGGGCGGCTACACCTTC

v_call: TRBV5-1
clone_size: .
d_call: .
j_call: TRBJ2-3
cdr3_length: 14
cdr3_aa: CASSPAQGTDTQYF
cdr3_nt: TGCGCCAGCAGCCCAGCACAGGGTACAGATACGCAGTATTTT

v_call: TRBV7-9
clone_size: .
d_call: .
j_call: TRBJ1-2
cdr3_length: 10
cdr3_aa: CASSPDSYTF
cdr3_nt: TGTGCCAGCAGCCCCGACTCCTACACCTTC

v_call: TRBV15
clone_size: .
d_call: .
j_call: TRBJ1-6
cdr3_length: 17
cdr3_aa: CATSRDTGQVVNSPLHF
cdr3_nt: TGTGCCACCAGCAGAGATACAGGGCAAGTGGTTAATTCACCCCTCCACTTT

v_call: TRBV20-1
clone_size: .
d_call: TRBD1
j_call: TRBJ1-5
cdr3_length: 14
cdr3_aa: CSASRQGGNQPQHF
cdr3_nt: TGCAGTGCTAGTAGACAGGGTGGCAATCAGCCCCAGCATTTT

v_call: TRBV7-2
clone_size: once
d_call: .
j_call: TRBJ1-2
cdr3_length: 14
cdr3_aa: CASSLGRQSGGYTF
cdr3_nt: TGTGCCAGCAGCTTAGGGCGGCAGAGTGGTGGCTACACCTTC

v_call: TRBV27
clone_size: .
d_call: TRBD1
j_call: TRBJ1-5
cdr3_length: 13
cdr3_aa: CASSFNRGQPQHF
cdr3_nt: TGTGCCAGCAGTTTTAACAGGGGGCAGCCCCAGCATTTT

v_call: TRBV6-2/TRBV6-3
clone_size: .
d_call: .
j_call: TRBJ1-1
cdr3_length: 13
cdr3_aa: CASSQPEDTEAFF
cdr3_nt: TGTGCCAGCAGCCAACCCGAGGACACTGAAGCTTTCTTT

v_call: TRBV2
clone_size: .
d_call: .
j_call: TRBJ2-1
cdr3_length: 13
cdr3_aa: CASSLGDYNEQFF
cdr3_nt: TGTGCCAGCTCCCTAGGCGACTACAATGAGCAGTTCTTC

v_call: TRBV2
clone_size: .
d_call: .
j_call: TRBJ1-5
cdr3_length: 13
cdr3_aa: CASMRDTNQPQHF
cdr3_nt: TGTGCCAGCATGAGGGATACCAATCAGCCCCAGCATTTT

v_call: TRBV7-3
clone_size: .
d_call: TRBD1
j_call: TRBJ1-1
cdr3_length: 13
cdr3_aa: CASSPGGSTEAFF
cdr3_nt: TGTGCCAGCAGCCCAGGGGGGTCCACTGAAGCTTTCTTT